This T cell receptor (beta chain) was sequenced in a study of radiation and T cells in renal cell carcinoma. General study findings and limits: Without pretreatment biopsies, baseline tumor clonotype presence was undetermined.

Sample time point: blood 2 weeks post-SBRT. Treatment of the sample: 15 Gy SBRT to primary tumor, nephrectomy 4 weeks later. After SBRT, blood was collected at 2 and 4 weeks, plus baseline. The protocol was immunoSEQ multiplex PCR, while the TCRdb copy is restricted to in-frame clones and leaves out a portion. The sample consists of fewer than 90,000 clones, just over 85% of them appearing once. Concerning this clone itself: The antigen remains unidentified.

Germline values: CDR1 LNHDA, CDR2 SQIVND (reference sequence). Between the trimmed V and J ends, which lost 1 base and 5 bases, there was a span of 14 bases. CDR3 size: 15 residues. The sample was blood, taken from a patient whose treatment included radiotherapy and nephrectomy. The rearrangement joins TRBV19 to TRBJ2-5; D gene ambiguous. This clonotype originated in a woman between 50 and 59 years old with renal cell carcinoma. The CDR3 DNA follows: TGTGCCAGTAGTATAGGACTCGGCGTGGGGGAGACCCAGTACTTC. Its translation is CASSIGLGVGETQYF.